Listed below are T cell receptor beta chains from one sample, sequenced in a study of T cells in Graves' hyperthyroidism and ophthalmopathy. TCRdb fed the multiplex PCR reads into MiXCR, producing one record per CDR3 protein. The sample contains under 550,000 distinct CDR3 sequences, around 13% of which appear only once. The specimen sequenced was blood. Receptor source: a woman between 18 and 29 years old with Graves' hyperthyroidism. Each CDR3 is given with its conserved first and last residue. A D gene is named only where the DNA matches it firmly. Some rows mark clone size as missing; the rest say once, few, many or name a class of expanded clone.

cdr3_length,v_call,clone_size,d_call,j_call,cdr3_nt,cdr3_aa
13,TRBV6-2/TRBV6-3,many,-,TRBJ1-1,TGTGCCAGCAGTTACTCGAGATACACTGAAGCTTTCTTT,CASSYSRYTEAFF
15,TRBV28,-,-,TRBJ1-3,TGTGCCAGCAGTTTATTTCGGGCGTCGGGAAACACCATATATTTT,CASSLFRASGNTIYF
16,TRBV27,many,-,TRBJ2-1,TGTGCCAGCAGTTTGTGGGGACAAGGCTCCTACAATGAGCAGTTCTTC,CASSLWGQGSYNEQFF
15,TRBV7-9,-,-,TRBJ1-5,TGTGCCAGCAGCTTAGGGGAGACACCTAATCAGCCCCAGCATTTT,CASSLGETPNQPQHF
15,TRBV24-1,many,TRBD1,TRBJ2-1,TGTGCCACCAGTGCCCACGGACAGGGTAGGAATGAGCAGTTCTTC,CATSAHGQGRNEQFF
17,TRBV7-9,few,-,TRBJ2-1,TGTGCCAGCAGTTCCTCAAAGCCGGGCAGGGCCTACAATGAGCAGTTCTTC,CASSSSKPGRAYNEQFF
16,TRBV6-1,many,-,TRBJ1-1,TGTGCCAGCAGCCCCGGACACGGTCTCATGAACACTGAAGCTTTCTTT,CASSPGHGLMNTEAFF
12,TRBV27,few,TRBD1,TRBJ2-4,TGTGCCAGCAGTCAAAATCAGGGGGCGAGGAACTTC,CASSQNQGARNF
13,TRBV10-1,many,TRBD2,TRBJ2-1,TGCGCCAGCAGCGGCGGGAGTCCCAATGAGCAGTTCTTC,CASSGGSPNEQFF
16,TRBV20-1,many,TRBD1,TRBJ2-3,TGCAGTGCTAGCCCCATAGGACAGGGGAAGATGGATACGCAGTATTTT,CSASPIGQGKMDTQYF
15,TRBV6-1,many,-,TRBJ1-5,TGTGCCAGCAGTCTTAATGAGTCTCCAAGGACGGCCCAGCATTTT,CASSLNESPRTAQHF
13,TRBV28,many,-,TRBJ2-7,TGTGCCAGCAGTCCCCATCCCTTCGGGGGGCAGTACTTC,CASSPHPFGGQYF
14,TRBV20-1,once,TRBD1,TRBJ1-1,TGCAGTGCTAGAGGGGACAGGGGGCTCACTGAAGCTTTCTTT,CSARGDRGLTEAFF
14,TRBV4-1,many,TRBD1,TRBJ1-2,TGCGCCAGCAGCCAGCTTACAGGGGGCCACGGCTACACCTTC,CASSQLTGGHGYTF
15,TRBV6-1,few,-,TRBJ1-5,TGTGCCAGCAGTCGGACCTCCCGAGGCAATCAGCCCCAGCATTTT,CASSRTSRGNQPQHF
16,TRBV6-2/TRBV6-3,many,TRBD1,TRBJ1-6,TGTGCCAGCAGTTACGCGGGACAGGGCACGAATTCACCCCTCCACTTT,CASSYAGQGTNSPLHF
14,TRBV5-1,few,-,TRBJ1-4,TGCGCCAGCAGCTTACAGGGATTCGCTGAAAAACTGTTTTTT,CASSLQGFAEKLFF
14,TRBV15,many,-,TRBJ1-2,TGTGCCACCAGCAGAGGAACCGAGGACGCGGGCTACACCTTC,CATSRGTEDAGYTF
13,TRBV30,many,TRBD2,TRBJ2-5,TGTGCCTGGAGTTTAGCGGGGCTAGAGACCCAGTACTTC,CAWSLAGLETQYF
16,TRBV5-1,many,-,TRBJ2-1,TGCGCCAGCAGCGTCGGGGAGGCCGCCTCCTACAATGAGCAGTTCTTC,CASSVGEAASYNEQFF
15,TRBV6-1,few,TRBD1,TRBJ2-5,TGTGCCAGCAGGGACTGGGGACAGGGAGGAGAGACCCAGTACTTC,CASRDWGQGGETQYF
14,TRBV28,many,-,TRBJ1-2,TGTGCCAGCAGCCCCCCCACAGGCCGCTATGGCTACACCTTC,CASSPPTGRYGYTF
14,TRBV6-1,many,-,TRBJ1-1,TGTGCCAGCAGTCAGAACAGGGAGAAAACTGAAGCTTTCTTT,CASSQNREKTEAFF
12,TRBV29-1,many,-,TRBJ1-1,TGCAGCGTTGTGGGCAGGGTCACTGAAGCTTTCTTT,CSVVGRVTEAFF
13,TRBV6-1,-,-,TRBJ1-1,TGTGCCAGCAGGTCACAGGGTTTCACTGAAGCTTTCTTT,CASRSQGFTEAFF
16,TRBV28,many,-,TRBJ2-1,TGTGCCAGCAGTTCAGGAGGGACGAGGTATTACAATGAGCAGTTCTTC,CASSSGGTRYYNEQFF
14,TRBV30,many,TRBD1,TRBJ2-7,TGTGCCTGGAGTAGAGTGGCAGGGGGCGGAGAGCAGTACTTC,CAWSRVAGGGEQYF
14,TRBV7-9,-,-,TRBJ2-1,TGTGCCAGCAGCGTAGGGGCGGGACTCATCTTAAAGTTCTTC,CASSVGAGLILKFF
15,TRBV18,many,TRBD1,TRBJ1-4,TGTGCCAGCTCACCACCGGGACAGGGCGGTGAAAAACTGTTTTTT,CASSPPGQGGEKLFF
16,TRBV11-3,-,-,TRBJ1-5,TGTGCCAGCAGCTTAAGGGGGGTGTGGAGCGATCAGCCCCAGCATTTT,CASSLRGVWSDQPQHF
15,TRBV11-2,many,-,TRBJ2-7,TGTGCCAGCAGCTTAGTCGTGGGCGCGAAGAACGAGCAGTACTTC,CASSLVVGAKNEQYF
11,TRBV19,few,-,TRBJ2-7,TGTGCCAGTAGAGAGGGGCTCGAGCAGTACTTC,CASREGLEQYF
15,TRBV12-3/TRBV12-4,many,TRBD1,TRBJ2-2,TGTGCCAGCAGGCGGGACAGGGGGCCTTCCGGGGAGCTGTTTTTT,CASRRDRGPSGELFF
13,TRBV5-1,many,-,TRBJ2-1,TGCGCCAGCAGCTTGGTTGGGTTCGATGAGCAGTTCTTC,CASSLVGFDEQFF
17,TRBV3-1,many,TRBD2,TRBJ2-7,TGTGCCAGCAGCCAAGTTGTAGCTAGCGGGAGGGCCTACGAGCAGTACTTC,CASSQVVASGRAYEQYF
14,TRBV12-3/TRBV12-4,many,-,TRBJ1-2,TGTGCCAGCAGTTTTGGGGGGGGGGCTGGTGGCTACACCTTC,CASSFGGGAGGYTF
16,TRBV28,many,TRBD2,TRBJ2-2,TGTGCCAGCAGTTTTTGGGGGAGCGGGAGTTCCGGGGAGCTGTTTTTT,CASSFWGSGSSGELFF
14,TRBV11-1,many,TRBD1,TRBJ2-7,TGTGCCAGCAGCCTGACAGGGGGTCAGTACGAGCAGTACTTC,CASSLTGGQYEQYF
17,TRBV10-3,many,TRBD1,TRBJ2-2,TGTGCCACCGCGGACAGGGTGTTCTCTGCGAACACCGGGGAGCTGTTTTTT,CATADRVFSANTGELFF
13,TRBV7-9,-,-,TRBJ1-1,TGTGCCAGCAGCTTTTTGCGGGGGGGTGAAGCTTTCTTT,CASSFLRGGEAFF
15,TRBV20-1,few,-,TRBJ2-7,TGCAGTGCTAGAAGGTCGGTAGGGCTGTCCTACGAGCAGTACTTC,CSARRSVGLSYEQYF
14,TRBV7-8,many,-,TRBJ2-5,TGTGCCAGCCTCCCCTCGAGGGGACAAGAGACCCAGTACTTC,CASLPSRGQETQYF
12,TRBV29-1,many,-,TRBJ2-7,TGCAGCGTTGAAAGGGGAGACTACGAGCAGTACTTC,CSVERGDYEQYF
12,TRBV20-1,many,TRBD1,TRBJ1-1,TGCAGTGCTAGAAGGACAGGAAACGAAGCTTTCTTT,CSARRTGNEAFF
16,TRBV29-1,many,TRBD2,TRBJ2-3,TGCAGCGTTGAAGATCTTCCTAGCGGGAACACAGATACGCAGTATTTT,CSVEDLPSGNTDTQYF
13,TRBV29-1,-,TRBD1,TRBJ1-2,TGCAGCGTCTTCGTGACAGGGGTCGTAGGCTACACCTTC,CSVFVTGVVGYTF
16,TRBV20-1,many,TRBD2,TRBJ2-1,TGCAGTGCTAGAGCTCCTCGGACTAGCGGGAGGATTGAGCAGTTCTTC,CSARAPRTSGRIEQFF